The rows below give T cell receptor beta chains drawn from one sample of a study of cytomegalovirus exposure and HLA in healthy donors. The repertoire was sequenced with immunoSEQ multiplex PCR; TCRdb's copy has only in-frame clones and lacks some. The sample lists some 160,000 clones; roughly 82% were seen once. Sequenced sample: PBMCs. These TCRs come from a young woman in good health and CMV-seronegative. CDR3s include the opening cysteine and the closing phenylalanine or tryptophan. The D gene is left open where the match is weak. Clone size is given for some rows only: seen once, a few or many times, or a class if the clone is expanded.

j_gene: TRBJ2-1
abundance: NA
d_gene: NA
v_gene: TRBV6-6
CDR3aa: CASREGQLMKQFF
CDR3nt: TGTGCCAGCAGGGAGGGACAGCTAATGAAGCAGTTCTTC

j_gene: TRBJ2-5
abundance: few
d_gene: NA
v_gene: TRBV9
CDR3aa: CASSPRALQETQYF
CDR3nt: TGTGCCAGCAGCCCCAGAGCGCTCCAAGAGACCCAGTACTTC

j_gene: TRBJ2-2
abundance: once
d_gene: NA
v_gene: TRBV28
CDR3aa: CASSTTGRSNTGELFF
CDR3nt: TGTGCCAGCAGTACGACAGGACGATCGAACACCGGGGAGCTGTTTTTT

j_gene: TRBJ1-2
abundance: NA
d_gene: TRBD1
v_gene: TRBV4-3
CDR3aa: CASSLQGNYGYTF
CDR3nt: TGCGCCAGCAGCCTACAGGGGAACTATGGCTACACCTTC

j_gene: TRBJ1-1
abundance: NA
d_gene: NA
v_gene: TRBV11-3
CDR3aa: CASSLDEDTEAFF
CDR3nt: TGTGCCAGCAGCTTAGATGAGGACACTGAAGCTTTCTTT

j_gene: TRBJ2-1
abundance: NA
d_gene: NA
v_gene: TRBV5-4
CDR3aa: CASSSPHGDNAQFF
CDR3nt: TGTGCCAGCAGCTCCCCCCATGGCGACAATGCGCAGTTCTTC

j_gene: TRBJ2-1
abundance: NA
d_gene: TRBD2
v_gene: TRBV19
CDR3aa: CASSILAGGPNEQFF
CDR3nt: TGTGCCAGTAGTATCCTAGCGGGGGGGCCAAATGAGCAGTTCTTC

j_gene: TRBJ2-5
abundance: NA
d_gene: TRBD1
v_gene: TRBV7-3
CDR3aa: CASSSRQGTETQYF
CDR3nt: TGTGCCAGCAGCTCAAGACAGGGAACAGAGACCCAGTACTTC

j_gene: TRBJ2-2
abundance: NA
d_gene: TRBD2
v_gene: TRBV5-1
CDR3aa: CASSLRGLADSTGELFF
CDR3nt: TGCGCCAGCAGTCTTAGGGGACTAGCGGATTCCACCGGGGAGCTGTTTTTT

j_gene: TRBJ1-2
abundance: few
d_gene: NA
v_gene: TRBV29-1
CDR3aa: CSVREANGYTF
CDR3nt: TGCAGCGTGAGGGAAGCAAATGGCTACACCTTC

j_gene: TRBJ2-3
abundance: once
d_gene: TRBD1
v_gene: TRBV7-3
CDR3aa: CASSLRAGTAADTQYF
CDR3nt: TGTGCCAGCAGCTTAAGGGCCGGGACAGCAGCAGATACGCAGTATTTT

j_gene: TRBJ2-3
abundance: NA
d_gene: NA
v_gene: TRBV7-9
CDR3aa: CASSIFGPGSRTDTQYF
CDR3nt: TGTGCCAGCAGCATATTCGGTCCGGGGTCACGCACAGATACGCAGTATTTT

j_gene: TRBJ1-1
abundance: NA
d_gene: NA
v_gene: TRBV29-1
CDR3aa: CSVEAGNTEAFF
CDR3nt: TGCAGCGTTGAAGCAGGGAACACTGAAGCTTTCTTT

j_gene: TRBJ2-1
abundance: NA
d_gene: NA
v_gene: TRBV18
CDR3aa: CASSPTGGAYNEQFF
CDR3nt: TGTGCCAGCTCACCTACAGGGGGGGCCTACAATGAGCAGTTCTTC

j_gene: TRBJ1-2
abundance: NA
d_gene: TRBD1
v_gene: TRBV10-3
CDR3aa: CAISEDREVYGYTF
CDR3nt: TGTGCCATCAGTGAGGACAGGGAGGTCTATGGCTACACCTTC

j_gene: TRBJ2-3
abundance: NA
d_gene: NA
v_gene: TRBV25-1
CDR3aa: CASSDEGVSTDTQYF
CDR3nt: TGTGCCAGCAGTGATGAAGGGGTGAGCACAGATACGCAGTATTTT

j_gene: TRBJ1-2
abundance: NA
d_gene: NA
v_gene: TRBV2
CDR3aa: CASSVLARLYGYTF
CDR3nt: TGTGCCAGCAGTGTGCTAGCCCGTCTATATGGCTACACCTTC

j_gene: TRBJ2-2
abundance: NA
d_gene: TRBD1
v_gene: TRBV7-6
CDR3aa: CASSPTATGWNTGELFF
CDR3nt: TGTGCCAGCAGCCCTACCGCGACAGGGTGGAACACCGGGGAGCTGTTTTTT

j_gene: TRBJ2-7
abundance: NA
d_gene: TRBD1
v_gene: TRBV18
CDR3aa: CASSQGQGATYEQYF
CDR3nt: TGTGCCAGCTCGCAGGGACAGGGGGCGACCTACGAGCAGTACTTC

j_gene: TRBJ1-1
abundance: NA
d_gene: TRBD1
v_gene: TRBV7-9
CDR3aa: CASSLDGTGGGEAFF
CDR3nt: TGTGCCAGCAGCTTAGACGGGACAGGCGGTGGTGAAGCTTTCTTT

j_gene: TRBJ2-7
abundance: NA
d_gene: NA
v_gene: TRBV2
CDR3aa: CASNPTEISYEQYF
CDR3nt: TGTGCCAGCAACCCGACAGAAATCTCCTACGAGCAGTACTTC

j_gene: TRBJ2-7
abundance: NA
d_gene: NA
v_gene: TRBV2
CDR3aa: CASSENPSGEQYF
CDR3nt: TGTGCCAGCAGTGAAAACCCTTCCGGCGAGCAGTACTTC

j_gene: TRBJ1-1
abundance: NA
d_gene: NA
v_gene: TRBV5-4
CDR3aa: CASSLQNTNTEAFF
CDR3nt: TGTGCCAGCAGCTTACAGAACACGAACACTGAAGCTTTCTTT

j_gene: TRBJ2-7
abundance: NA
d_gene: TRBD2
v_gene: TRBV7-9
CDR3aa: CASSLVRERAYEQYF
CDR3nt: TGTGCCAGCAGCTTAGTGCGGGAGAGGGCCTACGAGCAGTACTTC

j_gene: TRBJ2-1
abundance: NA
d_gene: TRBD2
v_gene: TRBV29-1
CDR3aa: CSVDSAGGRYNEQFF
CDR3nt: TGCAGCGTTGATTCCGCGGGAGGTAGATACAATGAGCAGTTCTTC

j_gene: TRBJ1-1
abundance: few
d_gene: TRBD1
v_gene: TRBV19
CDR3aa: CASTYGTGSEAFF
CDR3nt: TGTGCCAGTACCTACGGGACAGGGTCTGAAGCTTTCTTT

j_gene: TRBJ2-7
abundance: NA
d_gene: NA
v_gene: TRBV5-1
CDR3aa: CASSLGIQSSYEQYF
CDR3nt: TGCGCCAGCAGCTTGGGTATACAGAGCTCCTACGAGCAGTACTTC

j_gene: TRBJ1-2
abundance: NA
d_gene: NA
v_gene: TRBV29-1
CDR3aa: CSVEDLEGYTF
CDR3nt: TGCAGCGTTGAAGATCTAGAAGGCTACACCTTC

j_gene: TRBJ2-1
abundance: NA
d_gene: TRBD2
v_gene: TRBV7-2
CDR3aa: CASRTTSGRVHNEQFF
CDR3nt: TGTGCCAGCAGGACGACTAGCGGGAGGGTCCACAATGAGCAGTTCTTC

j_gene: TRBJ1-6
abundance: NA
d_gene: TRBD1
v_gene: TRBV6-1
CDR3aa: CASSEVGTDNSPLHF
CDR3nt: TGTGCCAGCAGTGAAGTGGGGACAGATAATTCACCCCTCCACTTT

j_gene: TRBJ2-7
abundance: NA
d_gene: NA
v_gene: TRBV27
CDR3aa: CASSLVPGPSYEQYF
CDR3nt: TGTGCCAGCAGTTTAGTCCCGGGTCCATCCTACGAGCAGTACTTC

j_gene: TRBJ1-2
abundance: NA
d_gene: TRBD1
v_gene: TRBV29-1
CDR3aa: CSVDRRDRGRDGYTF
CDR3nt: TGCAGCGTTGATCGCAGGGACAGGGGGCGGGATGGCTACACCTTC

j_gene: TRBJ1-5
abundance: NA
d_gene: TRBD1
v_gene: TRBV7-2
CDR3aa: CASSPGQGNQPQHF
CDR3nt: TGTGCCAGCAGCCCCGGACAGGGCAATCAGCCCCAGCATTTT

j_gene: TRBJ1-2
abundance: NA
d_gene: NA
v_gene: TRBV10-3
CDR3aa: CAINGQPDGLGGYTF
CDR3nt: TGTGCCATCAATGGACAGCCTGACGGGCTGGGTGGCTACACCTTC

j_gene: TRBJ1-1
abundance: once
d_gene: NA
v_gene: TRBV7-6
CDR3aa: CASSARDTRPLEAFF
CDR3nt: TGTGCCAGCAGCGCCAGGGACACCCGTCCCTTGGAAGCTTTCTTT

j_gene: TRBJ2-7
abundance: once
d_gene: TRBD2
v_gene: TRBV7-9
CDR3aa: CASSSWGLASEQYF
CDR3nt: TGTGCCAGCAGCTCGTGGGGACTAGCTTCCGAGCAGTACTTC

j_gene: TRBJ1-2
abundance: NA
d_gene: NA
v_gene: TRBV7-6
CDR3aa: CASSLDRYYGYTF
CDR3nt: TGTGCCAGCAGCTTAGACAGATACTATGGCTACACCTTC

j_gene: TRBJ2-1
abundance: NA
d_gene: TRBD1
v_gene: TRBV7-3
CDR3aa: CASSLFRGTKNEQFF
CDR3nt: TGTGCCAGCAGCTTATTCAGGGGGACGAAAAATGAGCAGTTCTTC

j_gene: TRBJ2-1
abundance: NA
d_gene: TRBD1
v_gene: TRBV9
CDR3aa: CASSGDRDSYNEQFF
CDR3nt: TGTGCCAGCAGCGGGGACAGGGATTCCTACAATGAGCAGTTCTTC

j_gene: TRBJ2-5
abundance: NA
d_gene: NA
v_gene: TRBV21-1
CDR3aa: CASKDNQETQYF
CDR3nt: TGTGCCAGCAAAGACAACCAAGAGACCCAGTACTTC